This passage covers 13 T cell receptor beta chains from one sample sequenced in a study of shared clonotypes between healthy human individuals. Only in-frame clones appear in the TCRdb table, and some are missing; sequencing was by immunoSEQ multiplex PCR. The table includes about 680,000 clones, 73% detected once. Sequences were obtained from memory CD4+ T cells sorted from blood. Subset defined: CD45RA-negative fraction. These receptor sequences come from a woman aged 30 to 39 in good health.

This rearrangement joins TRBV11-2 to TRBJ1-1; no clear D. Germline values: CDR1 SGHAT, CDR2 FQNNGV. With 5 bases removed from V and 1 base from J, the gap between germline ends came to 14 bases. The CDR3 extends over 15 amino acids. The CDR3: CASSQSTQSNTEAFF. The CDR3 nucleotides read TGTGCCAGCAGCCAGAGCACCCAGTCGAACACTGAAGCTTTCTTT.

This clone appeared a few times. This chain links TRBV19 with TRBJ2-1, with 7 positions matching TRBD2. Germline V gene data show CDR1 as LNHDA and CDR2 as SQIVND (reference sequence). The CDR3 has 15 residues. J lost 15 bases, V lost 6 bases, and 20 bases had no gene match. In DNA form, the CDR3 reads TGTGCCAGTAGGGGCCGGACTAGGTTAAAGACGCGGCCGTTCTTC. This gives the protein CASRGRTRLKTRPFF. The complete variable domain, with remaining parts taken from reference TRBV19 and TRBJ2-1, reads DGGITQSPKYLFRKEGQNVTLSCEQNLNHDAMYWYRQDPGQGLRLIYYSQIVNDFQKGDIAEGYSVSREKKESFPLTVTSAQKNPTAFYLCASRGRTRLKTRPFFGPGTRLTVL.

The J gene is TRBJ2-7, the V gene TRBV27, with TRBD1 as a possible D gene (6 bases). Germline V gene sequence: CDR1 MNHEY, CDR2 SMNVEV (reference sequence). This CDR3 contains 15 residues. Trimming shortened V by 7 bases and J by 7 bases, and 23 bases separated the two germline ends. The CDR3 DNA reads as TGTGCCAGCAAGGGAATGCAGGGGAAAACGGGGGAGCAGTACTTC. It encodes CASKGMQGKTGEQYF.

The sample holds one count of this clone. V and J are TRBV5-1 and TRBJ2-7, with 10 nucleotides matching TRBD1. CDR3 size: 14 residues. V dropped 5 bases and J dropped 4; count of bases not matched to a gene: 6. Germline lookup yields CDR1 SGHRS and CDR2 YFSETQ. The CDR3 loop reads CASSRQGASYEQYF. CDR3 in DNA: TGCGCCAGCAGTAGACAGGGGGCCTCTTACGAGCAGTACTTC. Filled out from reference TRBV5-1 and TRBJ2-7, the complete variable domain reads KAGVTQTPRYLIKTRGQQVTLSCSPISGHRSVSWYQQTPGQGLQFLFEYFSETQRNKGNFPGRFSGRQFSNSRSEMNVSTLELGDSALYLCASSRQGASYEQYFGPGTRLTVT.

The rearrangement links TRBV27 to TRBJ1-1; 8 nucleotides align to TRBD1. The germline CDR1 and CDR2 sequences are MNHEY and SMNVEV (reference sequence). CDR3 size: 14 residues. Germline trimming cut 5 bases from V and 4 bases from J; bases unmatched to any gene: 6. CDR3 region: CASSLQGAITEAFF. The CDR3 DNA sequence: TGTGCCAGCAGTCTTCAGGGGGCGATCACTGAAGCTTTCTTT.

This chain links TRBV6-5 with TRBJ2-7; 7 bases are shared with TRBD2. The CDR3 is 13 amino acids. With 8 bases clipped from V and 3 bases from J, the junction kept 7 bases outside the gene matches. Looked up from germline, CDR1 is MNHEY and CDR2 is SVGAGI. DNA for the CDR3: TGTGCCAGCCATAAATCGGGGGGCTACGAGCAGTACTTC. Protein: CASHKSGGYEQYF.

The chain couples TRBV25-1 to TRBJ2-1; TRBD2 matches 8 bases. Germline V CDR1 and CDR2: MGHDK, SYGVNS. The junction had 14 bases not matched to a gene; V was cut back by 7 bases and J by 0 bases. The CDR3 loop spans 18 amino acids. CDR3 DNA: TGTGCCAGCACCTGGGGGGGTAGCGGGATGAGCTCCTACAATGAGCAGTTCTTC. Its protein product is CASTWGGSGMSSYNEQFF.

The chain employs TRBV10-3 and TRBJ2-7; 10 bases are shared with TRBD1. The CDR3 has 14 residues. Germline loops: CDR1 ENHRY, CDR2 SYGVKD. V dropped 3 bases and J dropped 3; count of bases not matched to a gene: 2. The CDR3 region has the DNA TGTGCCATCAGTGATGGACAGGGGGGCTACGAGCAGTACTTC. This encodes CAISDGQGGYEQYF.

This clone was seen a few times. J is TRBJ1-2 and V is TRBV7-3; D is possibly TRBD1 (5 bases). The CDR3 runs to 13 residues. Germline loops: CDR1 SGHTA, CDR2 FQGTGA. V was shortened by 5 bases and J by 8 bases, with 15 bases between the two germline ends. The CDR3 is CASSPSDIAGYTF. CDR3 DNA sequence: TGTGCCAGCAGCCCCTCGGACATCGCGGGCTACACCTTC.

The V and J genes are TRBV27 and TRBJ1-1, with D maybe TRBD1 (5 bases). V shed 3 bases and J shed 3 bases, with 17 bases lying between them. The CDR3 has 16 amino acids. The germline CDR1 and CDR2 sequences are MNHEY and SMNVEV (reference sequence). DNA for the CDR3: TGTGCCAGCAGTTTGCGGGCACCCAGAGGGGACACTGAAGCTTTCTTT. This gives the protein CASSLRAPRGDTEAFF.

The chain links TRBV6-1 to TRBJ2-3; no clear D. V lost 4 bases and J 3 bases, leaving 8 bases between the germline ends. The CDR3 totals 13 residues. The germline CDR1 and CDR2 sequences are MNHNS and SASEGT. CDR3 loop: CASSVIWTDTQYF. CDR3 coding DNA: TGTGCCAGCAGTGTTATCTGGACAGATACGCAGTATTTT.

This clone came up once. The CDR3 sequence is CASSFLDTEEKLFF. In DNA form, the CDR3 reads TGTGCCAGCAGCTTTCTAGACACAGAAGAAAAACTGTTTTTT. V gene TRBV5-6 combines with J gene TRBJ1-4; D uncertain. Germline CDR1 is SGHDT and CDR2 is YYEEEE. V shed 2 bases and J shed 8 bases, with 13 bases lying between them. CDR3 size: 14 residues. Combining the CDR3 with reference TRBV5-6 and TRBJ1-4 gives the whole variable domain DAGVTQSPTHLIKTRGQQVTLRCSPKSGHDTVSWYQQALGQGPQFIFQYYEEEERQRGNFPDRFSGHQFPNYSSELNVNALLLGDSALYLCASSFLDTEEKLFFGSGTQLSVL.

The V and J genes are TRBV4-1 and TRBJ2-2; the match to TRBD2 covers 9 bases. The V gene end was trimmed by 5 bases and the J gene end by 1 base; junction bases not matched to a gene: 2. Germline V gene lookup returns CDR1 MGHRA and CDR2 YSYEKL. This CDR3 comprises 15 residues. The CDR3 DNA is TGCGCCAGCAGCTTTAGCGGGAGGAACACCGGGGAGCTGTTTTTT. Amino acid sequence: CASSFSGRNTGELFF.